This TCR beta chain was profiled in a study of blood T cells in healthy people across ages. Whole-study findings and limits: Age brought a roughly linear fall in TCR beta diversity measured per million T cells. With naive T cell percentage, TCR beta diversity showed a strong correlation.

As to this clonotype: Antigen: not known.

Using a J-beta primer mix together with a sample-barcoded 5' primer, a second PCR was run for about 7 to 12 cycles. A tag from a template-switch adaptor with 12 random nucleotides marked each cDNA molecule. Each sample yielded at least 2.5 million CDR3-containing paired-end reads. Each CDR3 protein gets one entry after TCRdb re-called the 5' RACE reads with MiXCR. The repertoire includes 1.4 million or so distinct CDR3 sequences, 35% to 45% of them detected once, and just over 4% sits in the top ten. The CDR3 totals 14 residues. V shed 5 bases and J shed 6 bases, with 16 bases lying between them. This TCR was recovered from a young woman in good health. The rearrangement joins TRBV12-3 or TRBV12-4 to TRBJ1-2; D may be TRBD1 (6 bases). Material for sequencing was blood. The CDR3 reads CASSLSPGAHGYTF. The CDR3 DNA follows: TGTGCCAGCAGTCTATCCCCGGGGGCTCATGGCTACACCTTC.